A selection of T cell receptor beta chains follows, all from one sample in a study of OX40 agonist ivuxolimab in advanced cancers. Clones were read by immunoSEQ multiplex PCR, and TCRdb kept only the in-frame ones, dropping some. The table has more than 65,000 clones, roughly 94% seen once; the top ten hold about 15%. This material consisted of CD4+ or CD8+ T cells sorted from blood, taken in a trial of the OX40 agonist ivuxolimab. Receptors originate from an adult with an advanced solid tumor such as melanoma, head and neck, liver or kidney cancer. CDR3s include the opening cysteine and the closing phenylalanine or tryptophan. The order of the fields is J gene, D gene, V gene, CDR3 protein, CDR3 DNA. A D gene is named only where the DNA matches it firmly.

>TRBJ2-7|-|TRBV2
CASSEHKLPGAYEQYF
TGTGCCAGCAGTGAACACAAGCTCCCAGGGGCCTACGAGCAGTACTTC
>TRBJ1-1|-|TRBV4-2
CASSQDDGEAFF
TGTGCCAGCAGCCAAGATGACGGAGAAGCTTTCTTT
>TRBJ2-7|TRBD1|TRBV5-5
CASSLYVTGGGEQYF
TGTGCCAGCAGCTTGTATGTGACAGGGGGCGGAGAGCAGTACTTC
>TRBJ2-1|-|TRBV27
CASSLGAAYYNEQFF
TGTGCCAGCAGTTTAGGTGCGGCCTACTACAATGAGCAGTTCTTC
>TRBJ2-7|-|TRBV7-2
CASSSSPTGAYEQYF
TGTGCCAGCAGCTCCTCGCCAACGGGAGCATACGAGCAGTACTTC
>TRBJ2-1|TRBD2|TRBV7-9
CASSLVRLAENEQFF
TGTGCCAGCAGCTTAGTGAGGCTAGCGGAGAATGAGCAGTTCTTC
>TRBJ1-1|-|TRBV13
CASSYPTGNTEAFF
TGTGCCAGCAGCTACCCGACAGGGAACACTGAAGCTTTCTTT
>TRBJ2-7|-|TRBV5-4
CASSLGDRGEQYF
TGTGCCAGCAGCTTGGGGGATCGGGGCGAGCAGTACTTC
>TRBJ2-7|-|TRBV6-5
CASSYSQGEQYF
TGTGCCAGCAGTTACTCCCAGGGCGAGCAGTACTTC
>TRBJ2-7|TRBD2|TRBV27
CASSLGTSGTYEQYF
TGTGCCAGCAGTCTAGGGACTAGCGGCACCTACGAGCAGTACTTC
>TRBJ2-5|-|TRBV27
CASSLTQPQETQYF
TGTGCCAGCAGTTTAACACAGCCCCAAGAGACCCAGTACTTC
>TRBJ1-1|-|TRBV19
CASSSRGGTEAFF
TGTGCCAGTAGTTCTCGGGGGGGCACTGAAGCTTTCTTT
>TRBJ2-1|-|TRBV9
CASSPRLAGTSYNEQFF
TGTGCCAGCAGCCCACGCCTTGCGGGGACGTCGTACAATGAGCAGTTCTTC
>TRBJ2-7|-|TRBV28
CASSTPHPYEQYF
TGTGCCAGCAGCACTCCCCACCCCTACGAGCAGTACTTC
>TRBJ2-2|-|TRBV27
CASSFGGAGELFF
TGTGCCAGCAGTTTTGGTGGCGCCGGGGAGCTGTTTTTT
>TRBJ1-1|-|TRBV19
CASSSLRRTEAFF
TGTGCCAGTAGTAGCCTCCGGCGGACTGAAGCTTTCTTT
>TRBJ1-5|TRBD1|TRBV4-3
CASSPGTGINQPQHF
TGCGCCAGCAGCCCCGGGACAGGGATAAATCAGCCCCAGCATTTT